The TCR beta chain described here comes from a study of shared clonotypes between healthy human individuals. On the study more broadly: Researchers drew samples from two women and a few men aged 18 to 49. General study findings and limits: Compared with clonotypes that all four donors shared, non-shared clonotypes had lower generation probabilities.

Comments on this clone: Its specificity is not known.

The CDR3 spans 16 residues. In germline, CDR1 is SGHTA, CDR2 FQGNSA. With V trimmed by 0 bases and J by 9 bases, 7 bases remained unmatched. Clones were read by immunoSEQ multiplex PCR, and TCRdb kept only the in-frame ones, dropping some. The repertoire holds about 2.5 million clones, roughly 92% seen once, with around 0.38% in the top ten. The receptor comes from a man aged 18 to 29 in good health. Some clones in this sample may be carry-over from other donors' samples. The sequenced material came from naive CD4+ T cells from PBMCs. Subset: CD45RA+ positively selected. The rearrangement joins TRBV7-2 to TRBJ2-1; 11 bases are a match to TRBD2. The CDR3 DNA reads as TGTGCCAGCAGCTTAGCGTGGCTAGCGGGAGGTGCTGAGCAGTTCTTC. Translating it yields CASSLAWLAGGAEQFF.